The next 3 T cell receptor beta chains were all read from a single sample in a study of T cells in Graves' hyperthyroidism and ophthalmopathy. Amplified TCR beta CDR3 regions came from RNA transcripts. Using the HTBI primer set, a first-round RT-PCR was run on the TCR CDR3. Via MiXCR, TCRdb re-called the multiplex PCR reads, giving one row per CDR3 protein. This sample has roughly 720,000 distinct CDR3 sequences, with 17% found just once. Material: blood. These receptors were obtained from a man aged 50 or older with Graves' hyperthyroidism.

The J gene is TRBJ1-2, the V gene TRBV25-1; D is ambiguous. Trimming pared 8 bases from V and 1 base from J, leaving 14 bases between. The CDR3 has 14 residues. Germline V gives CDR1 MGHDK, CDR2 SYGVNS. The CDR3 spells CASFSHEFNYGYTF. The CDR3 DNA reads TGTGCCAGCTTTTCTCACGAGTTTAACTATGGCTACACCTTC.

This clonotype was detected only a few times. This chain connects TRBV7-6 to TRBJ2-6; D is unclear. Germline values: CDR1 SGHVS, CDR2 FNYEAQ. This CDR3 comprises 15 residues. Deletions cut 4 bases from V and 3 bases from J, with 10 bases between. For the CDR3, the DNA is TGTGCCAGCAGCTCCTTCATCCATGGGGCCAACGTCCTGACTTTC. It codes for CASSSFIHGANVLTF. Combining the CDR3 with reference TRBV7-6 and TRBJ2-6 gives the whole variable domain GAGVSQSPRYKVTKRGQDVALRCDPISGHVSLYWYRQALGQGPEFLTYFNYEAQQDKSGLPNDRFSAERPEGSISTLTIQRTEQRDSAMYRCASSSFIHGANVLTFGAGSRLTVL.

This clonotype was observed many times. This rearrangement joins TRBV18 to TRBJ1-2, with a possible D match to TRBD1 (6 bases). The CDR3 spans 15 residues. V lost 3 bases to trimming and J lost 4 bases, with 15 bases between them. Germline values: CDR1 KGHSH, CDR2 LQKENI. CDR3 protein: CASSPPLRGPYGYTF. CDR3 DNA sequence: TGTGCCAGCTCACCTCCCCTCAGGGGTCCCTATGGCTACACCTTC.